Listed here is a single T cell receptor (beta chain). Using immunoSEQ multiplex PCR, the repertoire was profiled, and TCRdb retains in-frame clones only, with some absent. Among some 35,000 clones listed, 70% to 80% were seen once. The data were obtained in a study of OX40 agonist ivuxolimab in advanced cancers. Germline V lookup: CDR1 SGHRS, CDR2 YFSETQ. The CDR3 sequence is 16 residues long. Germline trimming cut 1 base from V and 4 bases from J; bases unmatched to any gene: 7. The chain has TRBV5-1 and TRBJ2-3; TRBD2 agrees at 9 bases. The clonotype was recovered from an adult with an advanced solid tumor such as melanoma, head and neck, liver or kidney cancer. This specimen consisted of CD4+ or CD8+ T cells sorted from blood, obtained in a trial of the OX40 agonist ivuxolimab. CDR3 nucleotide sequence: TGCGCCAGCAGCTTGTTTGCGGGAGGGTCCGCAGATACGCAGTATTTT. Residues: CASSLFAGGSADTQYF.